The 32 T cell receptor beta chains below were found in one sample sequenced in a study of T cells after yellow fever vaccination. A single record per CDR3 protein comes from TCRdb applying MiXCR to the 5' RACE reads. The table includes just under 600,000 distinct CDR3 sequences, roughly 13% detected once. This sample comprised PBMCs, obtained on the day of the yellow fever booster vaccination. The receptors were gathered from a man aged 25 to 40 who received the YFV17D yellow fever vaccine.

The chain couples TRBV24-1 to TRBJ2-1; D unclear. V was shortened by 5 bases and J by 6 bases, with 13 bases between the two germline ends. This CDR3 comprises 14 residues. The germline V gene has CDR1 KGHDR and CDR2 SFDVKD. CDR3 sequence (DNA): TGTGCCACCAGTGCTACTACTAATTTCAATGAGCAGTTCTTC. This gives the protein CATSATTNFNEQFF.

The rearrangement joins TRBV7-6 to TRBJ2-7, with D perhaps matching TRBD1 or TRBD2 (7 bases each). The CDR3 extends over 15 amino acids. Germline lookup yields CDR1 SGHVS and CDR2 FNYEAQ. Trimming left V 5 bases short and J 6 bases short, with 20 bases between. The DNA of the CDR3 is TGTGCCAGCAGCCTGCGGGAGACAGGGCCCTCCGAGCAGTACTTC. This translates into CASSLRETGPSEQYF.

The rearrangement joins TRBV7-9 to TRBJ1-6; D is perhaps TRBD1 (6 bases). The CDR3 sequence is 17 residues long. Deletions cut 5 bases from V and 7 bases from J, with 21 bases between. Germline V gene data show CDR1 as SEHNR and CDR2 as FQNEAQ (reference sequence). The CDR3 is CASSATLPGQVNSPLHF. The CDR3 DNA sequence: TGTGCCAGCAGCGCTACCTTACCGGGACAAGTAAATTCACCCCTCCACTTT.

The chain uses TRBV20-1 and TRBJ2-5; TRBD2 matches 13 bases. CDR3 length: 14 amino acids. Unmatched junction bases numbered 5, after V lost 7 bases and J lost 3 bases. The germline CDR1 and CDR2 sequences are DFQATT and SNEGSKA (reference sequence). CDR3 in amino acids: CSVTGLAGEETQYF. DNA of the CDR3: TGCAGTGTTACAGGACTAGCGGGAGAAGAGACCCAGTACTTC.

The rearrangement uses TRBV25-1 and TRBJ2-2; 7 nucleotides agree with TRBD2. J gave up 0 bases and V 6 bases, and 19 bases lay outside the gene matches. From germline, CDR1 is MGHDK and CDR2 SYGVNS. This CDR3 has 20 amino acids. CDR3 sequence reads: CASSKLLAGEDPANTGELFF. As DNA, the CDR3 is TGTGCCAGCAGCAAGCTTCTTGCGGGAGAGGACCCCGCGAACACCGGGGAGCTGTTTTTT.

The CDR3 coding sequence is TGTGCCAGCAGCTTTCTGGGGGGGAAAAACATTCAGTACTTC. It translates to CASSFLGGKNIQYF. V and J are TRBV5-4 and TRBJ2-4, with TRBD2 matching 7 bases. Germline CDR1 is SGHNT and CDR2 is YYREEE (reference sequence). V lost 2 bases to trimming and J lost 4 bases; unmatched junction nucleotides: 3. The CDR3 totals 14 residues.

The table lists this clonotype with a few counts. The chain couples TRBV11-2 to TRBJ1-6; D ambiguous. Trimming took off 1 base at V and 9 bases at J, with 13 bases between the two ends. Germline lookup yields CDR1 SGHAT and CDR2 FQNNGV. The CDR3 sequence is 15 residues long. This CDR3 reads CASSLARAGGSPLHF. The CDR3 region has the DNA TGTGCCAGCAGCTTAGCAAGGGCCGGTGGTTCACCCCTCCACTTT.

CDR3 coding DNA: TGTGCCAGCAGCCTACGAACACAGGGAGGTAGTGGCTACACCTTC. As protein: CASSLRTQGGSGYTF. J is TRBJ1-2 and V is TRBV9; possibly TRBD1 for D (6 bases). Germline CDR1 SGDLS, CDR2 YYNGEE. This CDR3 region has 15 residues. V was shortened by 4 bases and J by 7 bases, with 20 bases between the two germline ends.

This clonotype was detected a few times. The chain joins TRBV10-1 to TRBJ2-1; TRBD2 matches 8 bases. J gave up 8 bases and V 5 bases, and 5 bases lay outside the gene matches. Germline V gene sequence: CDR1 WNHNN, CDR2 SYGVQD (reference sequence). CDR3 size: 13 residues. The CDR3 region is CASSSGSGHEQFF. The CDR3 region has the DNA TGCGCCAGCAGTAGCGGGAGCGGCCATGAGCAGTTCTTC.

This clonotype was seen only a few times. The chain employs TRBV24-1 and TRBJ2-1, with 11 bases identical to TRBD2. Trimming took 4 bases from V and 5 from J; bases not matched to a gene: 9. The CDR3 is 17 amino acids. Per the germline V gene, CDR1 is KGHDR and CDR2 is SFDVKD. CDR3 region: CATSDPSTSGVDNEQFF. The CDR3 bases are TGTGCCACCAGTGACCCGTCGACTAGCGGGGTAGACAATGAGCAGTTCTTC.

Only a few counts were recorded for this clonotype. The CDR3 loop reads CASRSGQSVAETQYF. CDR3 bases: TGCGCCAGCAGATCCGGACAGTCGGTTGCAGAGACCCAGTACTTC. This rearrangement joins TRBV5-1 to TRBJ2-5; the D gene is possibly TRBD1 (6 bases). V lost 5 bases to trimming and J lost 4 bases, with 18 bases between them. The germline V gene encodes CDR1 SGHRS and CDR2 YFSETQ. This CDR3 has 15 amino acids.

The J gene is TRBJ1-5, the V gene TRBV25-1; no clear D. There are 15 residues in the CDR3. The V gene's germline CDR1 is MGHDK and CDR2 SYGVNS. V lost 1 base and J lost 3, with 10 bases in between. CDR3: CASSEFKQPNQPQHF. The CDR3 DNA reads TGTGCCAGCAGTGAATTTAAACAACCCAATCAGCCCCAGCATTTT.

This chain joins TRBV5-1 and TRBJ2-5; 8 bases match TRBD1. CDR1 SGHRS and CDR2 YFSETQ come from the germline V gene. The CDR3 extends over 16 amino acids. V was clipped by 0 bases and J by 4 bases; unmatched bases: 8. The CDR3, as DNA: TGCGCCAGCAGCTTGGGCGGACAGGGCGTGGGAGAGACCCAGTACTTC. Its protein product is CASSLGGQGVGETQYF.

V and J are TRBV6-5 and TRBJ1-6, with a weak D call TRBD1 (6 bases). V gave up 4 bases and J gave up 0 bases, with 16 bases separating them. Looked up from germline, CDR1 is MNHEY and CDR2 is SVGAGI. CDR3 length: 18 residues. The CDR3 bases are TGTGCCAGCAGTTTCGGACAGTTTGGTAGCTCCTATAATTCACCCCTCCACTTT. It translates to CASSFGQFGSSYNSPLHF.

V usage is TRBV4-3 and J usage is TRBJ1-3, with 8 bases identical to TRBD1. The CDR3 sequence is 16 residues long. With V trimmed by 3 bases and J by 0 bases, 4 bases remained unmatched. Per the germline V gene, CDR1 is LGHNA and CDR2 is YSLEER. The CDR3 loop reads CASSQGTGNSGNTIYF. CDR3 nucleotides: TGCGCCAGCAGCCAGGGGACAGGAAACTCTGGAAACACCATATATTTT.

This clonotype was recorded a few times. The rearrangement joins TRBV15 to TRBJ2-2, with D unclear. Trimming removed 6 bases from V and 1 base from J, with 12 bases in between. Germline loops: CDR1 LNHNV, CDR2 YYDKDF (reference sequence). The CDR3 has 15 amino acids. CDR3 amino acids: CATSPRAVNTGELFF. In nucleotides, the CDR3 is TGTGCCACCAGTCCCCGGGCGGTGAACACCGGGGAGCTGTTTTTT.

V is TRBV9 and J is TRBJ2-7; maybe TRBD1 (5 bases). The length of the CDR3 is 15 residues. Germline V gene lookup returns CDR1 SGDLS and CDR2 YYNGEE. V lost 0 bases and J 1 base, leaving 11 bases between the germline ends. Here the CDR3 DNA reads TGTGCCAGCAGCGTAGGAGGCGACAGTTCCTACGAGCAGTACTTC. Protein: CASSVGGDSSYEQYF.

This clonotype came up a few times. This chain links TRBV20-1 with TRBJ2-1; TRBD1 aligns across 7 bases. The CDR3 extends over 11 amino acids. Germline V gives CDR1 DFQATT, CDR2 SNEGSKA (reference sequence). J lost 4 bases, V lost 6 bases, and 0 bases had no gene match. The CDR3 DNA is TGCAGTGCGACAGGGTACAATGAGCAGTTCTTC. Protein: CSATGYNEQFF.

There are a few counts of this clonotype. The rearrangement uses TRBV7-9 and TRBJ1-2; D is unresolved. V dropped 7 bases and J dropped 4 bases, with 16 bases sitting between them. The germline V gene has CDR1 SEHNR and CDR2 FQNEAQ (reference sequence). The CDR3 length is 14 residues. CDR3 DNA sequence: TGTGCCAGCAAGATCTCGGGGAGCGGCTATGGCTACACCTTC. It yields the protein CASKISGSGYGYTF.

This clonotype came up a few times. This chain connects TRBV25-1 to TRBJ2-1; unclear D gene. Germline lookup yields CDR1 MGHDK and CDR2 SYGVNS. This CDR3 region has 16 residues. V shed 3 bases and J shed 0 bases, with 12 bases lying between them. CDR3 bases: TGTGCCAGCAGTGATATTGGCGGTCCCTCCTACAATGAGCAGTTCTTC. Translating it yields CASSDIGGPSYNEQFF. Using reference TRBV25-1 and TRBJ2-1 for the parts outside the CDR3, the full variable domain is EADIYQTPRYLVIGTGKKITLECSQTMGHDKMYWYQQDPGMELHLIHYSYGVNSTEKGDLSSESTVSRIRTEHFPLTLESARPSHTSQYLCASSDIGGPSYNEQFFGPGTRLTVL.

Points on this clonotype: With a much larger clone just one base away, this may be a read error. The rearrangement links TRBV5-1 to TRBJ2-5, with 12 bases matching TRBD2. The CDR3 consists of 13 residues. Looked up from germline, CDR1 is SGHRS and CDR2 is YFSETQ. The CDR3 loop is CTSRLAGEETQYF. CDR3 DNA sequence: TGCACCAGCAGACTAGCGGGAGAAGAGACCCAGTACTTC.

This chain joins TRBV15 and TRBJ2-3, with TRBD1 matching over 7 bases. Germline CDR1 reads LNHNV; CDR2 reads YYDKDF (reference sequence). J lost 0 bases, V lost 6 bases, and 3 bases had no gene match. This CDR3 has 14 amino acids. This chain's CDR3 is CATRTGFSTDTQYF. Written as DNA, the CDR3 is TGTGCCACCAGGACAGGGTTTAGCACAGATACGCAGTATTTT.

The rearrangement uses TRBV12-3 or TRBV12-4 and TRBJ2-2, with 8 bases that match TRBD1. V was pared by 6 bases and J by 4 bases, with 7 bases of the junction left unmatched. This CDR3 spans 15 amino acids. CDR3 nucleotide sequence: TGTGCCAGCAGAGTGACAGGGGTGGGCACCGGGGAGCTGTTTTTT. Translated, it gives CASRVTGVGTGELFF.

This clonotype was counted at least ten times. The chain is built from TRBV20-1 and TRBJ2-3; 8 nucleotides match TRBD2. From germline, CDR1 is DFQATT and CDR2 SNEGSKA (reference sequence). V lost 2 bases and J lost 2; bases outside the gene matches: 6. The CDR3 consists of 15 residues. The CDR3 sequence: CSARRLAGLTDTQYF. The CDR3 coding sequence is TGCAGTGCTAGAAGGCTAGCGGGCCTCACAGATACGCAGTATTTT.

This clonotype occurred a few times. This chain joins TRBV20-1 and TRBJ2-1; D is perhaps TRBD2 (5 bases). Germline CDR1 reads DFQATT; CDR2 reads SNEGSKA (reference sequence). Trimming took off 1 base at V and 0 bases at J, with 13 bases between the two ends. The CDR3 length is 16 residues. The CDR3 DNA reads TGCAGTGCTAGAGTGGCTGAGCGGAGCTCCTACAATGAGCAGTTCTTC. This sequence encodes CSARVAERSSYNEQFF.

The V call is TRBV5-1, the J call TRBJ2-3; TRBD1 might be the D (5 bases). The CDR3 extends over 13 amino acids. Germline V gene data show CDR1 as SGHRS and CDR2 as YFSETQ. The V end was cut by 4 bases, the J end by 2 bases, with 8 bases between. The CDR3 loop reads CASSQDNTDTQYF. The CDR3 DNA reads TGCGCCAGCAGCCAGGACAACACAGATACGCAGTATTTT.

This clonotype was seen only a few times. The rearrangement links TRBV20-1 to TRBJ1-5; D not resolved. The germline CDR1 and CDR2 sequences are DFQATT and SNEGSKA (reference sequence). Trimming cost V 6 bases and J 6 bases, with 6 bases left between them. This CDR3 has 10 amino acids. The CDR3 region has the DNA TGCAGTGCGGCCCCTCAGCCCCAGCATTTT. Translated, it gives CSAAPQPQHF.

V and J are TRBV18 and TRBJ2-5, with 7 bases aligning to TRBD2. The germline V gene encodes CDR1 KGHSH and CDR2 LQKENI. Losses at the gene ends were 6 bases for V and 5 bases for J; bases not matched to a gene: 12. CDR3 size: 15 residues. The CDR3 DNA reads as TGTGCCAGCTCCCTGAGCGGGACCGCCTGGGAGACCCAGTACTTC. Translation gives CASSLSGTAWETQYF. Together with reference TRBV18 and TRBJ2-5, the CDR3 gives the full variable domain: NAGVMQNPRHLVRRRGQEARLRCSPMKGHSHVYWYRQLPEEGLKFMVYLQKENIIDESGMPKERFSAEFPKEGPSILRIQQVVRGDSAAYFCASSLSGTAWETQYFGPGTRLLVL.

A few counts support this clonotype. The rearrangement uses TRBV12-3 or TRBV12-4 and TRBJ2-1, with 8 bases identical to TRBD1. The CDR3 extends over 14 amino acids. Losses at the gene ends were 3 bases for V and 8 bases for J; bases not matched to a gene: 6. The CDR3 nucleotides read TGTGCCAGCAGTTTGAACAGGGGGTTAGATGAGCAGTTCTTC. This codes for CASSLNRGLDEQFF.

This chain joins TRBV6-5 and TRBJ2-1, with 7 bases matching TRBD2. The CDR3 loop spans 16 amino acids. Per germline, CDR1 MNHEY and CDR2 SVGAGI. After removal of 5 bases from V and 0 bases from J, the junction contained 7 bases not matched to a gene. CDR3 region: CASSPRTSSSYNEQFF. In nucleotides, the CDR3 is TGTGCCAGCAGTCCACGGACTAGTTCCTCCTACAATGAGCAGTTCTTC.

There are many counts of this clonotype. The CDR3 here is CSASSDLYEQYF. The CDR3 DNA reads TGCAGTGCTAGCTCGGATCTTTACGAGCAGTACTTC. The chain uses TRBV20-1 and TRBJ2-7; D call uncertain. Germline lookup yields CDR1 DFQATT and CDR2 SNEGSKA (reference sequence). The CDR3 consists of 12 residues. V shed 3 bases and J shed 4 bases, with 10 bases lying between them.

This clonotype was observed a handful of times. V usage is TRBV18 and J usage is TRBJ2-4; the D is unclear. There are 12 residues in the CDR3. V was shortened by 2 bases and J by 6 bases, with 5 bases between the two germline ends. Per the germline V gene, CDR1 is KGHSH and CDR2 is LQKENI. The CDR3 coding sequence is TGTGCCAGCTCACCAGAGCGAAACATTCAGTACTTC. Translation gives CASSPERNIQYF.